One sample yielded the 14 T cell receptor beta chains listed below, sequenced in a study of T cell changes during pregnancy in multiple sclerosis. TCRdb's table, derived via immunoSEQ multiplex PCR, lists solely in-frame clones and lacks some. This table holds tens of thousands of clones, roughly 90% found once. Sample: peripheral blood, taken in the first trimester of pregnancy. The receptors here all came from a female donor in good health, enrolled as a control in a pregnancy study.

This chain connects TRBV5-6 to TRBJ1-2, with 7 nucleotides matching TRBD1. CDR1 and CDR2 (germline): SGHDT, YYEEEE. J lost 2 bases, V lost 1 base, and 5 bases had no gene match. This CDR3 region has 15 residues. This chain's CDR3 is CASSLTGAANYGYTF. The DNA for the CDR3 is TGTGCCAGCAGCTTGACAGGGGCGGCGAACTATGGCTACACCTTC.

The V call is TRBV7-6, the J call TRBJ2-1; 13 bases are a match to TRBD2. CDR3 size: 17 residues. J gave up 6 bases and V 1 base, and 6 bases lay outside the gene matches. In germline, CDR1 is SGHVS, CDR2 FNYEAQ. CDR3 protein: CASSLGGGLAGVNEQFF. The CDR3 DNA reads TGTGCCAGCAGCTTAGGTGGAGGACTAGCGGGGGTCAATGAGCAGTTCTTC.

V and J are TRBV9 and TRBJ2-1, with 12 bases matching TRBD2. Trimming took 4 bases from V and 5 from J; bases not matched to a gene: 19. This CDR3 contains 20 residues. In germline, CDR1 is SGDLS, CDR2 YYNGEE. The CDR3 DNA is TGTGCCAGCAGCTGGGGGGGGACTAGCGGGCGGCTGCGCCCGGACAATGAGCAGTTCTTC. As protein: CASSWGGTSGRLRPDNEQFF.

The chain carries TRBV2 and TRBJ2-3; D gene unclear. Trimming took off 3 bases at V and 3 bases at J, with 13 bases between the two ends. The CDR3 is 15 residues long. Per germline, CDR1 SNHLY and CDR2 FYNNEI. For the CDR3, the DNA is TGTGCCAGCAGTGATGCCGGGTTACAAACAGATACGCAGTATTTT. It specifies CASSDAGLQTDTQYF.

The J gene is TRBJ2-7, the V gene TRBV6-1; D might be TRBD1 (5 bases). Germline CDR1 reads MNHNS; CDR2 reads SASEGT. The CDR3 is 12 amino acids. The germline V and J ends were trimmed by 7 bases and 6 bases, with 13 bases remaining between them. The CDR3 nucleotides read TGTGCCAGCACTAGGGGCCCCGTCGAGCAGTACTTC. This sequence encodes CASTRGPVEQYF.

The CDR3 loop is CASSLGGTGVLPTKEAFF. CDR3 DNA sequence: TGCGCCAGCAGCTTGGGGGGGACAGGGGTTCTTCCGACCAAAGAAGCTTTCTTT. V usage is TRBV5-1 and J usage is TRBJ1-1, with 10 bases matching TRBD1. The CDR3 is 18 amino acids. V lost 0 bases to trimming and J lost 8 bases; unmatched junction nucleotides: 16. Germline V gene sequence: CDR1 SGHRS, CDR2 YFSETQ. The complete variable domain, with remaining parts taken from reference TRBV5-1 and TRBJ1-1, reads KAGVTQTPRYLIKTRGQQVTLSCSPISGHRSVSWYQQTPGQGLQFLFEYFSETQRNKGNFPGRFSGRQFSNSRSEMNVSTLELGDSALYLCASSLGGTGVLPTKEAFFGQGTRLTVV.

This chain links TRBV5-6 with TRBJ1-1; TRBD1 agrees at 9 bases. CDR1 is SGHDT and CDR2 is YYEEEE in the germline V gene. The junction had 3 bases not matched to a gene; V was cut back by 5 bases and J by 1 base. CDR3 size: 14 residues. The CDR3 DNA follows: TGTGCCAGCAGACCGACAGGGGGGAACACTGAAGCTTTCTTT. Translation: CASRPTGGNTEAFF.

The chain joins TRBV7-9 to TRBJ2-7; D is possibly TRBD1 (6 bases). CDR3 length: 11 residues. The V end lost 5 bases, the J end lost 6 bases, and 8 bases lay between the germline ends. Germline-derived CDR1 and CDR2 are SEHNR and FQNEAQ (reference sequence). Here the CDR3 DNA reads TGTGCCAGCAGCCTCAGGGGCGAGCAGTACTTC. Protein sequence: CASSLRGEQYF.

A single count supports this clone. This chain links TRBV27 with TRBJ2-5; unclear D gene. CDR1 is MNHEY and CDR2 is SMNVEV in the germline V gene (reference sequence). V was trimmed by 3 bases and J by 4 bases, leaving 18 bases between them. The CDR3 length is 16 residues. CDR3 residues: CASSFRQTVNRETQYF. CDR3 nucleotide sequence: TGTGCCAGCAGTTTTCGCCAAACGGTGAACAGAGAGACCCAGTACTTC.

The genes are TRBV30 and TRBJ2-7, with 10 bases matching TRBD1. Losses at the gene ends were 3 bases for V and 4 bases for J; bases not matched to a gene: 3. The CDR3 covers 13 residues. From germline, CDR1 is GTSNPN and CDR2 SVGIG (reference sequence). CDR3 DNA: TGTGCCTGGAGGCAGGACAGGGGGTACGAGCAGTACTTC. It encodes CAWRQDRGYEQYF.

CDR3 sequence reads: CASSLGAPGNSPLHF. The CDR3 nucleotides read TGTGCCAGCAGCTTAGGTGCCCCGGGGAATTCACCCCTCCACTTT. The J gene is TRBJ1-6, the V gene TRBV7-9; no definite D call. The germline V gene has CDR1 SEHNR and CDR2 FQNEAQ (reference sequence). V was shortened by 1 base and J by 7 bases, with 11 bases between the two germline ends. The CDR3 has 15 amino acids.

The chain is built from TRBV5-1 and TRBJ1-5, with D perhaps matching TRBD1 (5 bases). The CDR3 has 15 residues. V was cut by 0 bases and J by 2 bases, with 9 bases left in between. CDR1 is SGHRS, CDR2 YFSETQ, per germline. This CDR3 reads CASSLAGGGNQPQHF. Here the CDR3 DNA reads TGCGCCAGCAGCTTGGCGGGGGGGGGCAATCAGCCCCAGCATTTT. Full variable domain (remainder filled in from reference TRBV5-1 and TRBJ1-5): KAGVTQTPRYLIKTRGQQVTLSCSPISGHRSVSWYQQTPGQGLQFLFEYFSETQRNKGNFPGRFSGRQFSNSRSEMNVSTLELGDSALYLCASSLAGGGNQPQHFGDGTRLSIL.

The chain combines TRBV7-2 with TRBJ2-3, with TRBD2 matching 9 bases. This CDR3 has 17 residues. With 3 bases clipped from V and 3 bases from J, the junction kept 10 bases outside the gene matches. In germline, CDR1 is SGHTA, CDR2 FQGNSA. CDR3 protein: CASSLVKRGAGTDTQYF. As DNA, the CDR3 is TGTGCCAGCAGCTTGGTTAAGCGGGGGGCGGGGACAGATACGCAGTATTTT. Combining the CDR3 with reference TRBV7-2 and TRBJ2-3 gives the whole variable domain GAGVSQSPSNKVTEKGKDVELRCDPISGHTALYWYRQSLGQGLEFLIYFQGNSAPDKSGLPSDRFSAERTGGSVSTLTIQRTQQEDSAVYLCASSLVKRGAGTDTQYFGPGTRLTVL.

In nucleotides, the CDR3 is TGTGCCAGCAGCCCAGCGGGAGGCCAAGAGACCCAGTACTTC. Translated: CASSPAGGQETQYF. This chain uses TRBV7-8 with TRBJ2-5, with 9 bases identical to TRBD2. This CDR3 contains 14 residues. Germline V gene data show CDR1 as SGHVS and CDR2 as FQNEAQ. V dropped 5 bases and J dropped 1; count of bases not matched to a gene: 2.